Listed below are T cell receptor beta chains from one sample, sequenced in a study of siplizumab effects on memory and regulatory T cells. The method was immunoSEQ multiplex PCR; TCRdb's version includes in-frame clones alone and lacks a portion of them. The table includes about 56,000 clones, around 97% detected once. The source material was naive CD8+ T cells sorted from blood. Receptors were obtained from a human donor in good health. The CDR3 runs from the conserved cysteine through the conserved F or W. A D gene is named only where the DNA matches it firmly. Rows may omit the clone size; those that give it use once, few, many or a size class.

clone size,V gene,J gene,D gene,CDR3 protein,CDR3 DNA
-,TRBV5-6,TRBJ2-1,TRBD2,CASSLAGLAEQFF,TGTGCCAGCAGCTTGGCCGGACTAGCGGAGCAGTTCTTC
-,TRBV5-8,TRBJ1-1,-,CASSLKGNTEAFF,TGTGCCAGCAGCTTGAAAGGGAACACTGAAGCTTTCTTT
-,TRBV5-5,TRBJ2-2,TRBD2,CASSFRAGGPTGELFF,TGTGCCAGCAGCTTTAGAGCGGGAGGGCCCACCGGGGAGCTGTTTTTT
-,TRBV29-1,TRBJ2-7,TRBD1,CSAGTGEGDEQYF,TGCAGCGCTGGGACAGGGGAAGGCGACGAGCAGTACTTC
-,TRBV5-8,TRBJ2-1,TRBD2,CASSSGTSGDNEQFF,TGTGCCAGCAGCTCCGGGACTAGCGGAGACAATGAGCAGTTCTTC
-,TRBV7-9,TRBJ2-1,TRBD1,CASSTGTGTSDEQFF,TGTGCCAGCAGTACCGGGACAGGGACGTCTGATGAGCAGTTCTTC
-,TRBV7-6,TRBJ2-5,TRBD1,CASSYRGETQYF,TGTGCCAGCAGCTACAGGGGAGAGACCCAGTACTTC
-,TRBV15,TRBJ2-3,TRBD2,CATSSGLADSTDTQYF,TGTGCCACCAGCAGCGGACTAGCGGATAGCACAGATACGCAGTATTTT
once,TRBV6-5,TRBJ1-5,-,CASSYALGQPQHF,TGTGCCAGCAGTTACGCCCTCGGTCAGCCCCAGCATTTT
-,TRBV5-1,TRBJ1-2,TRBD1,CASSSSADRTLNYGYTF,TGCGCCAGCAGCTCCAGCGCGGACAGGACCCTCAACTATGGCTACACCTTC
-,TRBV21-1,TRBJ2-4,-,CASSKEPTPPKNIQYF,TGTGCCAGCAGCAAAGAACCAACCCCGCCCAAAAACATTCAGTACTTC
-,TRBV28,TRBJ2-1,-,CASSLTGAAEQFF,TGTGCCAGCAGTTTGACAGGTGCCGCTGAGCAGTTCTTC
-,TRBV9,TRBJ2-7,-,CASSDTSSYEQYF,TGTGCCAGCAGCGACACTAGCAGTTACGAGCAGTACTTC
-,TRBV11-2,TRBJ2-7,-,CASSLAGIRNEQYF,TGTGCCAGCAGCTTAGCCGGGATTAGAAACGAGCAGTACTTC
-,TRBV5-4,TRBJ1-1,-,CASSLETAEAFF,TGTGCCAGCAGCTTGGAGACTGCTGAAGCTTTCTTT
-,TRBV27,TRBJ2-1,TRBD2,CASRPGGLSSYNEQFF,TGTGCCAGCAGGCCGGGGGGGCTGAGCTCCTACAATGAGCAGTTCTTC
-,TRBV14,TRBJ2-7,-,CASSQVHEQYF,TGTGCCAGCAGCCAAGTCCACGAGCAGTACTTC
once,TRBV6-1,TRBJ2-3,TRBD2,CASSDYGGDTQYF,TGTGCCAGCAGTGACTACGGGGGGGATACGCAGTATTTT
-,TRBV14,TRBJ2-5,-,CASSPGETQYF,TGTGCCAGCAGTCCCGGGGAGACCCAGTACTTC
once,TRBV7-9,TRBJ2-7,TRBD2,CASSLVGLAGGHEQYF,TGTGCCAGCAGCTTAGTGGGACTAGCGGGAGGACACGAGCAGTACTTC
-,TRBV2,TRBJ2-1,TRBD2,CASGGYSGSGAYNEQFF,TGTGCCAGCGGGGGTTATAGCGGGAGTGGGGCCTACAATGAGCAGTTCTTC
-,TRBV7-3,TRBJ1-5,-,CASSLGVGTNQPQHF,TGTGCCAGCAGCCTCGGTGTAGGGACCAATCAGCCCCAGCATTTT
-,TRBV29-1,TRBJ1-2,TRBD1,CSVVQGLGYGYTF,TGCAGCGTCGTACAGGGGTTGGGCTATGGCTACACCTTC
-,TRBV30,TRBJ2-1,TRBD1,CACHRDRALEVQFF,TGTGCCTGTCACCGGGACAGGGCCCTAGAGGTGCAGTTCTTC
-,TRBV2,TRBJ1-1,-,CASSVPQGRQTEAFF,TGTGCCAGCAGTGTTCCACAGGGTAGGCAAACTGAAGCTTTCTTT
-,TRBV28,TRBJ1-2,-,CASSLQVEVGSNYGYTF,TGTGCCAGCAGCCTCCAGGTCGAGGTAGGATCCAACTATGGCTACACCTTC
-,TRBV30,TRBJ2-2,TRBD2,CAWSVREGYTGELFF,TGTGCCTGGAGTGTGCGGGAGGGTTACACCGGGGAGCTGTTTTTT
-,TRBV7-9,TRBJ1-4,-,CASSLREGSSEKLFF,TGTGCCAGCAGTCTTAGGGAGGGAAGTAGTGAAAAACTGTTTTTT
-,TRBV18,TRBJ2-2,-,CASEGGELFF,TGTGCCAGCGAAGGCGGGGAGCTGTTTTTT
-,TRBV13,TRBJ1-2,TRBD1,CASSVGGTDFFYGYTF,TGTGCCAGCAGCGTAGGGGGGACAGACTTCTTTTATGGCTACACCTTC
-,TRBV9,TRBJ2-1,TRBD2,CASSVAASGRGAYNEQFF,TGTGCCAGCAGCGTAGCGGCTAGCGGGAGGGGGGCCTACAATGAGCAGTTCTTC
-,TRBV7-9,TRBJ2-1,TRBD1,CASSLGRGQGEQFF,TGTGCCAGCAGCTTAGGCAGGGGGCAGGGTGAGCAGTTCTTC
-,TRBV7-9,TRBJ1-1,TRBD1,CASSLTPNIYRGMNTEAFF,TGTGCCAGCAGCTTAACCCCGAATATCTACAGGGGGATGAACACTGAAGCTTTCTTT
-,TRBV4-3,TRBJ1-4,TRBD1,CASSLIQGNEKLFF,TGCGCCAGCAGCCTGATACAGGGGAATGAAAAACTGTTTTTT
-,TRBV27,TRBJ1-4,-,CASGRATNEKLFF,TGTGCCAGTGGGAGAGCAACTAATGAAAAACTGTTTTTT
-,TRBV28,TRBJ1-2,TRBD1,CASSLLLGQGDYGYTF,TGTGCCAGCAGTTTACTCCTCGGACAGGGGGACTATGGCTACACCTTC
-,TRBV7-8,TRBJ2-3,-,CASSTAGHTDTQYF,TGTGCCAGCAGCACAGCGGGACACACAGATACGCAGTATTTT
-,TRBV11-3,TRBJ2-2,TRBD1,CASSRRDRSNTGELFF,TGTGCCAGCAGCCGTAGGGACAGATCGAACACCGGGGAGCTGTTTTTT
-,TRBV5-4,TRBJ2-5,TRBD1,CASSYGQGEGETQYF,TGTGCCAGCAGCTATGGACAGGGAGAAGGGGAGACCCAGTACTTC
-,TRBV7-9,TRBJ2-7,-,CASSTNEISSYEQYF,TGTGCCAGCAGCACCAACGAAATCAGCTCCTACGAGCAGTACTTC
-,TRBV7-9,TRBJ2-5,TRBD2,CASSLGLAGGAETQYF,TGTGCCAGCAGCTTAGGACTAGCGGGAGGGGCGGAGACCCAGTACTTC
-,TRBV5-8,TRBJ2-1,-,CASSLEEGAAEQFF,TGTGCCAGCAGCTTGGAGGAGGGGGCGGCTGAGCAGTTCTTC
-,TRBV4-3,TRBJ1-2,-,CASSQDPTPNYGYTF,TGCGCCAGCAGCCAAGATCCTACACCTAACTATGGCTACACCTTC
-,TRBV11-3,TRBJ2-1,-,CASSLRDTIFHNEQFF,TGTGCCAGCAGCTTACGGGACACCATATTCCACAATGAGCAGTTCTTC
-,TRBV16,TRBJ2-3,TRBD2,CASSQVAGTDTQYF,TGTGCCAGCAGCCAGGTAGCGGGAACAGATACGCAGTATTTT
-,TRBV7-2,TRBJ1-4,-,CASSSGGRSIEEKLFF,TGTGCCAGCAGCTCCGGGGGCAGGTCGATAGAAGAAAAACTGTTTTTT
-,TRBV7-8,TRBJ2-1,-,CASSLRGGAPGEQFF,TGTGCCAGCAGCTTAAGGGGCGGGGCTCCTGGAGAGCAGTTCTTC
-,TRBV7-3,TRBJ2-2,-,CASSITGDAGELFF,TGTGCCAGCAGCATTACGGGGGATGCCGGGGAGCTGTTTTTT
once,TRBV9,TRBJ1-1,TRBD1,CASSGGTGGFGEAFF,TGTGCCAGCAGCGGCGGGACAGGGGGGTTTGGTGAAGCTTTCTTT